The next 29 T cell receptor beta chains were all read from a single sample in a study of response to subunit inactivated influenza vaccine. TCRdb processed the RT-PCR reads anew with MiXCR; each CDR3 protein has one entry. The sample carries around 650,000 distinct CDR3 sequences, about a sixth recorded once. Sequenced here: PBMCs from blood, sampled 11 to 12 days after vaccination. The receptors derive from a man over 45 who received an inactivated influenza vaccine.

V gene TRBV7-9 combines with J gene TRBJ2-1, with D perhaps matching TRBD1 (6 bases). Trimming stripped 4 bases from V and 1 base from J, with 14 bases between. Germline V gives CDR1 SEHNR, CDR2 FQNEAQ (reference sequence). The CDR3 is 16 residues long. The CDR3 DNA follows: TGTGCCAGCAGCTCCTTTGGACAGACTTCCTACAATGAGCAGTTCTTC. It codes for CASSSFGQTSYNEQFF.

The CDR3 loop reads CASSIRSEENSPLHF. DNA for the CDR3: TGCGCCAGCAGCATCAGGAGCGAGGAGAATTCACCCCTCCACTTT. This rearrangement joins TRBV5-1 to TRBJ1-6; unclear D gene. The ends were cut back, 4 bases at V and 7 bases at J, with 15 bases in the middle. The CDR3 is made up of 15 amino acids. Germline V lookup: CDR1 SGHRS, CDR2 YFSETQ.

This clonotype was counted at least ten times. The CDR3 DNA follows: TGTGCCAGCAGCTTAGACCAAATCTCCTATAATTCACCCCTCCACTTT. It specifies CASSLDQISYNSPLHF. The chain recombines TRBV7-2 with TRBJ1-6; D is uncertain. Germline CDR1 reads SGHTA; CDR2 reads FQGNSA. V lost 1 base to trimming and J lost 0 bases, with 7 bases between them. The CDR3 has 16 amino acids.

This sequence joins TRBV27 and TRBJ1-6; the D is unclear. Germline CDR1 is MNHEY and CDR2 is SMNVEV (reference sequence). This CDR3 contains 15 residues. The V gene lost 5 bases and the J gene lost 10 bases, with 18 bases spanning the gap. The CDR3, as DNA: TGTGCCAGCAGTCCCCACCTACGCCCAGGCTCACCCCTCCACTTT. Its protein product is CASSPHLRPGSPLHF.

The V call is TRBV20-1, the J call TRBJ1-1; 9 bases agree with TRBD1. Unmatched junction bases numbered 3, after V lost 6 bases and J lost 1 base. Germline V gene sequence: CDR1 DFQATT, CDR2 SNEGSKA (reference sequence). This CDR3 contains 13 residues. The CDR3 DNA reads as TGCAGTGCAGGGACAGGGCCGAACACTGAAGCTTTCTTT. Residues: CSAGTGPNTEAFF.

The V gene is TRBV12-3 or TRBV12-4, the J gene TRBJ2-5; 7 positions match TRBD2. The CDR3 spans 16 residues. V dropped 1 base and J dropped 7; count of bases not matched to a gene: 12. The CDR3 loop reads CASSLVSGSPRGTQYF. For the CDR3, the DNA is TGTGCCAGCAGTTTAGTTAGCGGGTCTCCGCGCGGGACCCAGTACTTC.

This clonotype has only a few counts. The chain links TRBV24-1 to TRBJ2-1; 9 bases agree with TRBD1. The CDR3 is 15 amino acids. Per germline, CDR1 KGHDR and CDR2 SFDVKD. Trimming at V came to 3 bases and at J to 8 bases, leaving 7 bases not matched to a gene. The CDR3 bases are TGTGCCACCAGTGATCCCCGGGACAGGGACCATGAGCAGTTCTTC. It translates to CATSDPRDRDHEQFF.

The chain couples TRBV5-6 to TRBJ1-6; D is uncertain. The V end was cut by 2 bases, the J end by 7 bases, with 7 bases between. Germline V gives CDR1 SGHDT, CDR2 YYEEEE. CDR3 length: 13 amino acids. This CDR3 is CASSLVVNSPLHF. The CDR3 region has the DNA TGTGCCAGCAGCTTAGTCGTCAATTCACCCCTCCACTTT.

This clonotype was counted between two and nine times. The CDR3 DNA reads TGTGCCAGCAGTTTCTCCGGGTTTGACTACGAGCAGTACTTC. It specifies CASSFSGFDYEQYF. This sequence joins TRBV27 and TRBJ2-7; D is undetermined. The germline V gene encodes CDR1 MNHEY and CDR2 SMNVEV (reference sequence). The V end lost 3 bases, the J end lost 3 bases, and 12 bases lay between the germline ends. This CDR3 spans 14 amino acids.

This clonotype was seen more than once but under ten times. The rearrangement links TRBV4-3 to TRBJ1-2, with TRBD1 matching 10 bases. The germline V gene has CDR1 LGHNA and CDR2 YSLEER. There are 16 residues in the CDR3. The trim removed 3 bases at V and 3 bases at J, leaving 7 bases unmatched. CDR3 nucleotide sequence: TGCGCCAGCAGCCACGATTGGGACAGGGGAGACTATGGCTACACCTTC. It encodes CASSHDWDRGDYGYTF.

This rearrangement joins TRBV30 to TRBJ2-3, with no clear D. Trimming removed 5 bases at V and 0 bases at J, with 12 bases between. The germline gives CDR1 GTSNPN, CDR2 SVGIG (reference sequence). The CDR3 runs to 14 residues. The CDR3 here is CAWVDLHSTDTQYF. The CDR3, as DNA: TGTGCCTGGGTGGACCTACATAGCACAGATACGCAGTATTTT.

This chain links TRBV6-1 with TRBJ2-1; the match to TRBD2 covers 16 bases. Trimming at V came to 11 bases and at J to 4 bases, leaving 5 bases not matched to a gene. The germline V gene encodes CDR1 MNHNS and CDR2 SASEGT. The CDR3 is made up of 15 amino acids. CDR3 nucleotides: TGTGCCGCGGGACTAGCGGGAGGGCTGTACAATGAGCAGTTCTTC. Protein product: CAAGLAGGLYNEQFF.

The chain has TRBV5-1 and TRBJ1-1; 11 nucleotides agree with TRBD1. The CDR3 spans 15 residues. CDR1 is SGHRS, CDR2 YFSETQ, per germline. V lost 5 bases and J lost 0; bases outside the gene matches: 3. The CDR3 region is CASRRDRGMNTEAFF. As DNA, the CDR3 is TGCGCCAGCAGGAGGGACAGGGGGATGAACACTGAAGCTTTCTTT.

This clonotype was seen only a few times. V is TRBV5-4 and J is TRBJ2-7; 10 bases match TRBD1. The CDR3 sequence is 15 residues long. The J segment lost 5 bases and the V segment lost 0 bases, leaving 5 bases of the junction unmatched. Germline-derived CDR1 and CDR2 are SGHNT and YYREEE (reference sequence). The CDR3 protein is CASSLEGQGINEQYF. CDR3 bases: TGTGCCAGCAGCTTGGAGGGACAGGGGATCAACGAGCAGTACTTC.

This clonotype occurred a few times. V usage is TRBV7-9 and J usage is TRBJ2-7; D might be TRBD2 (6 bases). Per the germline V gene, CDR1 is SEHNR and CDR2 is FQNEAQ (reference sequence). The V gene lost 5 bases and the J gene lost 9 bases, with 20 bases spanning the gap. This CDR3 has 14 residues. CDR3 bases: TGTGCCAGCAGCCAAAATCCGACTAGTCTAGGGCAGTACTTC. It is translated as CASSQNPTSLGQYF.

This clonotype was observed a handful of times. The chain links TRBV28 to TRBJ2-5, with TRBD2 matching 7 bases. Germline V gives CDR1 MDHEN, CDR2 SYDVKM. Trimming at V came to 3 bases and at J to 5 bases, leaving 15 bases not matched to a gene. The CDR3 is 17 amino acids. The CDR3 region is CASSFIRMAGVSETQYF. As DNA, the CDR3 is TGTGCCAGCAGTTTCATTCGGATGGCGGGAGTGTCCGAGACCCAGTACTTC.

This clonotype was detected a few times. The chain joins TRBV20-1 to TRBJ2-7, with 8 bases that match TRBD1. The CDR3 totals 13 residues. The V and J ends lost 5 bases and 2 bases, in that order; junction bases with no gene match: 5. Germline lookup yields CDR1 DFQATT and CDR2 SNEGSKA (reference sequence). The CDR3 spells CSAGQGVAYEQYF. CDR3 sequence (DNA): TGCAGTGCTGGACAGGGTGTAGCCTACGAGCAGTACTTC.

The CDR3, as DNA: TGTGCCAGCAGCCAAGCTGGGGGCGGGCAGTACTTC. This gives the protein CASSQAGGGQYF. The chain carries TRBV7-2 and TRBJ2-7; tentative D call: TRBD1 (6 bases). Trimming left V 5 bases short and J 9 bases short, with 14 bases between. Germline lookup yields CDR1 SGHTA and CDR2 FQGNSA. The CDR3 loop spans 12 amino acids.

This clonotype was recorded a few times. This chain links TRBV29-1 with TRBJ1-2, with D perhaps TRBD1 (6 bases). The V and J ends lost 7 bases and 8 bases respectively, with 17 bases between them. Per germline, CDR1 SQVTM and CDR2 ANQGSEA. CDR3 length: 12 amino acids. CDR3 sequence: CSAGGPGLGYTF. The DNA of the CDR3 is TGCAGCGCCGGGGGGCCTGGGCTAGGCTACACCTTC.

The chain combines TRBV7-2 with TRBJ2-2; D is perhaps TRBD1 (7 bases). Germline V CDR1 and CDR2: SGHTA, FQGNSA. Between the trimmed V and J ends, which lost 6 bases and 5 bases, there was a span of 16 bases. CDR3 length: 15 amino acids. Here the CDR3 reads CASRLTAGQTGELFF. The CDR3 DNA sequence: TGTGCCAGCAGACTTACGGCGGGACAGACCGGGGAGCTGTTTTTT.

This clonotype occurred a few times. The chain joins TRBV9 to TRBJ2-5; 10 bases align to TRBD1. The length of the CDR3 is 15 residues. Germline V lookup: CDR1 SGDLS, CDR2 YYNGEE. Losses at the gene ends were 3 bases for V and 4 bases for J; bases not matched to a gene: 6. The CDR3 reads CASSAVWTGGETQYF. The DNA for the CDR3 is TGTGCCAGCAGCGCCGTCTGGACAGGGGGAGAGACCCAGTACTTC. The variable domain in full, completed from reference TRBV9 and TRBJ2-5, reads DSGVTQTPKHLITATGQRVTLRCSPRSGDLSVYWYQQSLDQGLQFLIQYYNGEERAKGNILERFSAQQFPDLHSELNLSSLELGDSALYFCASSAVWTGGETQYFGPGTRLLVL.

The chain employs TRBV12-3 or TRBV12-4 and TRBJ2-5; a weak D match, TRBD2 (5 bases). This CDR3 spans 14 amino acids. Trimming left V 1 base short and J 3 bases short, with 9 bases between. CDR3 sequence (DNA): TGTGCCAGCAGTTTAGGGCTAGCTAAAGAGACCCAGTACTTC. It specifies CASSLGLAKETQYF.

The sample holds a few counts of this clonotype. The rearrangement links TRBV6-6 to TRBJ1-6; D ambiguous. Per germline, CDR1 MNHNY and CDR2 SVGAGI (reference sequence). This CDR3 region has 12 residues. The V end lost 6 bases, the J end lost 13 bases, and 13 bases lay between the germline ends. This CDR3 reads CASRSWTRPLHF. The CDR3 coding sequence is TGTGCCAGCAGATCATGGACGCGTCCCCTCCACTTT.

This clonotype was seen more than once but under ten times. One end of the junction varies from germline; a read error may be responsible. V is TRBV20-1 and J is TRBJ2-2, with 15 bases fitting TRBD2. The germline gives CDR1 DFQATT, CDR2 SNEGSKA (reference sequence). This CDR3 region has 15 residues. Written as DNA, the CDR3 is TGCAGTGCTAGGAAGTCCGGACTAGCGGGGGGGGACCTGTTTTTT. This translates into CSARKSGLAGGDLFF.

The chain employs TRBV25-1 and TRBJ2-1; no clear D gene. V was shortened by 0 bases and J by 8 bases, with 17 bases between the two germline ends. Germline CDR1 is MGHDK and CDR2 is SYGVNS. The CDR3 is made up of 16 amino acids. The CDR3 loop reads CASSEYLDHLLDEQFF. In DNA, the CDR3 is TGTGCCAGCAGTGAATATCTGGACCACCTTTTGGATGAGCAGTTCTTC.

V is TRBV21-1 and J is TRBJ2-1; the table's D call, TRBD2, has no DNA check behind it. TRBV21-1 is an annotated pseudogene. This CDR3 is 15 amino acids long. CDR3 bases: TGTGCCAGCAGCAAACTGGCTAGCGGACGGCGTGAGCAGTTCTTC. It encodes CASSKLASGRREQFF.

The gene calls are TRBV7-2 and TRBJ1-6; D remains unclear. The CDR3 loop spans 15 amino acids. Trimming removed 3 bases from V and 6 bases from J, with 12 bases in between. Germline lookup yields CDR1 SGHTA and CDR2 FQGNSA. The CDR3 nucleotides read TGTGCCAGCAGCTTTATTTCGGGGTTTAATTCACCCCTCCACTTT. Protein: CASSFISGFNSPLHF.

This clonotype has a handful of counts. The CDR3 is CASSWSGTNYEQYF. CDR3 in DNA: TGTGCCAGCAGTTGGTCCGGGACTAACTACGAGCAGTACTTC. This chain joins TRBV6-5 and TRBJ2-7; the match to TRBD2 covers 7 bases. Germline CDR1 MNHEY, CDR2 SVGAGI. This CDR3 comprises 14 residues. The J segment lost 3 bases and the V segment lost 4 bases, leaving 6 bases of the junction unmatched.

The chain employs TRBV7-2 and TRBJ2-5; D unresolved. Trimming pared 0 bases from V and 1 base from J, leaving 6 bases between. This CDR3 spans 14 amino acids. Germline CDR1 is SGHTA and CDR2 is FQGNSA. The CDR3 loop reads CASSLAVTQETQYF. In nucleotides, the CDR3 is TGTGCCAGCAGCTTAGCAGTCACCCAAGAGACCCAGTACTTC.